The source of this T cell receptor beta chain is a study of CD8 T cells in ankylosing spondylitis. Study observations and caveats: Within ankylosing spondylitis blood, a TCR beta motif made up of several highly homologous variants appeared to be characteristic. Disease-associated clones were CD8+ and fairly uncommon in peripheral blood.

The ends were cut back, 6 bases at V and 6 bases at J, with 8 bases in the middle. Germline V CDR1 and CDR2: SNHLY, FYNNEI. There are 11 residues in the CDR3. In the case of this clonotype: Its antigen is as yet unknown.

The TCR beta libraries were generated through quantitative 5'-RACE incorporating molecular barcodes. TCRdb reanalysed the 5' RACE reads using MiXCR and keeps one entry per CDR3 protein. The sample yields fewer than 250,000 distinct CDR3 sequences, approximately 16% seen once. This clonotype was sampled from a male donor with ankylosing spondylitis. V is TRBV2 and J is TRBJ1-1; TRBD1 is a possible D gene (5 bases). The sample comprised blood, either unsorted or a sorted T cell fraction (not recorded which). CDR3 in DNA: TGTGCCAGCAGCTGGGGGGCTGAAGCTTTCTTT. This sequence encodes CASSWGAEAFF.